Shown below are 15 T cell receptor beta chains from a single sample sequenced in a study of memory CD4+ T cells and cytomegalovirus serostatus. Generated by immunoSEQ multiplex PCR, the TCRdb table keeps only in-frame clones and is missing some. This table holds approximately 60,000 clones, about 80% found once. The sort gate was single viable CD3+CD4+CD8-CD45RO+ cells for memory CD4+ T cells. The source material was memory CD4+ T cells from blood. The receptors come from an adult in good health and CMV-seropositive.

The chain combines TRBV19 with TRBJ2-7; TRBD2 matches 8 bases. The CDR3 consists of 13 residues. CDR1 is LNHDA, CDR2 SQIVND, per germline (reference sequence). Losses at the gene ends were 7 bases for V and 6 bases for J; bases not matched to a gene: 8. The CDR3 protein is CASIRLAPSEQYV. The CDR3, as DNA: TGTGCCAGTATCCGACTAGCGCCCTCCGAGCAGTACGTC.

Notes on this clone: Other DNA sequences of this sample code for an identical CDR3. This rearrangement joins TRBV5-4 to TRBJ2-7; 8 positions agree with TRBD2. Germline lookup yields CDR1 SGHNT and CDR2 YYREEE (reference sequence). The CDR3 runs 12 residues. The V and J ends lost 4 bases and 6 bases, in that order; junction bases with no gene match: 3. In DNA, the CDR3 is TGTGCCAGCAGCCATACTAGCGGCGAGCAGTACGTC. Its protein product is CASSHTSGEQYV.

The rearrangement joins TRBV9 to TRBJ2-3; 15 nucleotides line up with TRBD2. Trimming cost V 4 bases and J 5 bases; bases outside gene matches: 5. Germline values: CDR1 SGDLS, CDR2 YYNGEE. CDR3 length: 16 amino acids. The CDR3 loop is CASSPGTSGRRDTQYF. For the CDR3, the DNA is TGTGCCAGCAGCCCGGGGACTAGCGGGAGGAGAGATACGCAGTATTTT.

V gene TRBV30 combines with J gene TRBJ1-2; D ambiguous. Trimming pared 0 bases from V and 8 bases from J, leaving 13 bases between. From germline, CDR1 is GTSNPN and CDR2 SVGIG (reference sequence). The CDR3 has 13 amino acids. CDR3 amino acids: CAWSVPGLGGYTF. CDR3 DNA: TGTGCCTGGAGTGTACCAGGATTGGGGGGCTACACCTTC.

The chain combines TRBV21-1 with TRBJ1-6. TRBV21-1 is a documented pseudogene. The CDR3 sequence is 14 residues long. The CDR3 region is CASWGGLRNSPLHF. CDR3 nucleotides: TGTGCCAGCTGGGGGGGACTCCGAAATTCACCCCTCCACTTT.

The V gene is TRBV11-2, the J gene TRBJ1-1; 7 nucleotides match TRBD1. V shed 5 bases and J 6 bases; nucleotides not matched to a gene: 3. CDR1 is SGHAT, CDR2 FQNNGV, per germline. The CDR3 spans 12 residues. In DNA, the CDR3 is TGTGCCAGCAGCCGGACAGGAGCTGAAGCTTTCTTT. Its protein is CASSRTGAEAFF.

The chain has TRBV11-3 and TRBJ1-6; 7 nucleotides align to TRBD1. The CDR3 extends over 14 amino acids. CDR1 SGHNT and CDR2 YENEEA come from the germline V gene. Unmatched junction bases numbered 7, after V lost 4 bases and J lost 10 bases. CDR3 DNA sequence: TGTGCCAGCAGCTCAGGACAGGTGGCCTCACCCCTCCACTTT. Protein product: CASSSGQVASPLHF.

The sample holds a few counts of this clone. The chain couples TRBV10-2 to TRBJ2-1; the match to TRBD1 covers 10 bases. There are 15 residues in the CDR3. Germline trimming cut 2 bases from V and 5 bases from J; bases unmatched to any gene: 3. Germline V CDR1 and CDR2: WSHSY, SAAADI. CDR3 sequence (DNA): TGCGCCAGCAGTGAGGGGACAGGGGCAAACAATGAGCAGTTCTTC. It translates to CASSEGTGANNEQFF.

The V call is TRBV5-4, the J call TRBJ1-2; D is unclear. V lost 0 bases and J lost 7, with 10 bases in between. The CDR3 has 13 amino acids. Germline V gives CDR1 SGHNT, CDR2 YYREEE (reference sequence). CDR3 nucleotides: TGTGCCAGCAGCTTGGGGGTCCGTTCTGGCTACACCTTC. This codes for CASSLGVRSGYTF.

CDR3 residues: CASSAGGDNEQFF. CDR3 nucleotide sequence: TGCGCCAGCAGCGCCGGGGGGGACAATGAGCAGTTCTTC. The genes are TRBV4-3 and TRBJ2-1; 8 nucleotides match TRBD2. Per the germline V gene, CDR1 is LGHNA and CDR2 is YSLEER. V trimming: 5 bases; J trimming: 5 bases; junction bases outside the gene matches: 2. This CDR3 is built from 13 residues.

The J gene is TRBJ1-5, the V gene TRBV30; D call uncertain. The CDR3 has 13 residues. Germline V gives CDR1 GTSNPN, CDR2 SVGIG (reference sequence). V lost 1 base and J lost 3, with 7 bases in between. This CDR3 reads CAWSEEFNQPQHF. The CDR3 region has the DNA TGTGCCTGGAGTGAAGAGTTCAATCAGCCCCAGCATTTT.

The DNA of the CDR3 is TGTGCCAGCAGCCGAGCGGACGGGGAGACCCAGTACTTC. It specifies CASSRADGETQYF. The chain carries TRBV5-4 and TRBJ2-5, with D perhaps matching TRBD2 (5 bases). CDR3 size: 13 residues. Germline loops: CDR1 SGHNT, CDR2 YYREEE (reference sequence). V was clipped by 4 bases and J by 5 bases, with 12 bases between them.

The genes are TRBV6-5 and TRBJ2-3, with no clear D. CDR3 length: 14 amino acids. V lost 8 bases to trimming and J lost 0 bases, with 12 bases between them. Germline V gene sequence: CDR1 MNHEY, CDR2 SVGAGI. CDR3 amino acids: CASSQPGSTDTQYF. In nucleotides, the CDR3 is TGTGCCAGCTCCCAACCAGGAAGCACAGATACGCAGTATTTT.

CDR3: CASSVGNMNTEAFF. The CDR3 nucleotides are TGTGCCAGCAGCGTAGGGAACATGAACACTGAAGCTTTCTTT. The rearrangement uses TRBV9 and TRBJ1-1; no reliable D call. The CDR3 covers 14 residues. Trimming took off 0 bases at V and 0 bases at J, with 6 bases between the two ends. Germline V gene sequence: CDR1 SGDLS, CDR2 YYNGEE.

The gene calls are TRBV5-1 and TRBJ2-3; no definite D call. V was pared by 5 bases and J by 2 bases, with 6 bases between. CDR3 length: 12 amino acids. Germline V CDR1 and CDR2: SGHRS, YFSETQ. DNA for the CDR3: TGCGCCAGCAGTAAGGACACAGATACGCAGTATTTT. Translation gives CASSKDTDTQYF.